This TCR beta chain was profiled in a study of cytomegalovirus exposure and HLA in healthy donors. Trimming left V 4 bases short and J 2 bases short, with 15 bases between. Germline CDR1 reads SGDLS; CDR2 reads YYNGEE. This CDR3 contains 16 residues. PCR was performed using 60 Vbeta and 13 Jbeta primers. This table comes from immunoSEQ multiplex PCR, and its TCRdb copy is limited to in-frame clones, with some not included. Among under 130,000 clones listed, approximately 86% were seen once. The chain recombines TRBV9 with TRBJ1-4; no clear D. This TCR was recovered from a man between 18 and 35 years old in good health and CMV-seronegative. The sequenced sample was PBMCs. In DNA form, the CDR3 reads TGTGCCAGCAGCCCCAATTACCGGTTGACTAATGAAAAACTGTTTTTT. Translating gives CASSPNYRLTNEKLFF.